Following are 32 T cell receptor beta chains from one sample sequenced in a study of OX40 agonist ivuxolimab in advanced cancers. Sequencing used immunoSEQ multiplex PCR; TCRdb keeps in-frame clones, though not all of them. This sample yields 70,000 to 100,000 clones, of which 85% to 90% are seen a single time; nearly 7.5% belongs to the top ten. The specimen was CD4+ or CD8+ T cells sorted from blood, collected in a trial of the OX40 agonist ivuxolimab. The receptors were sampled from an adult with an advanced solid tumor such as melanoma, head and neck, liver or kidney cancer.

The chain is built from TRBV30 and TRBJ2-5, with TRBD1 matching 9 bases. V was clipped by 3 bases and J by 5 bases; unmatched bases: 4. Germline assignment: CDR1 GTSNPN and CDR2 SVGIG (reference sequence). There are 13 residues in the CDR3. The DNA of the CDR3 is TGTGCCTGGAGGGGACAGGGTCAGGAGACCCAGTACTTC. As protein: CAWRGQGQETQYF. Supplemented by reference TRBV30 and TRBJ2-5, the full variable domain reads SQTIHQWPATLVQPVGSPLSLECTVEGTSNPNLYWYRQAAGRGLQLLFYSVGIGQISSEVPQNLSASRPQDRQFILSSKKLLLSDSGFYLCAWRGQGQETQYFGPGTRLLVL.

The chain links TRBV2 to TRBJ2-1; TRBD2 matches 8 bases. V lost 6 bases, J lost 1 base, and 11 bases stayed unmatched. The CDR3 covers 17 residues. CDR1 SNHLY and CDR2 FYNNEI come from the germline V gene. CDR3 amino acids: CASSFAYSGTSYNEQFF. CDR3 nucleotides: TGTGCCAGCAGCTTCGCCTATAGCGGGACTTCCTACAATGAGCAGTTCTTC.

This chain uses TRBV29-1 with TRBJ2-2; TRBD2 agrees at 11 bases. V lost 7 bases and J lost 2; bases outside the gene matches: 3. CDR3 length: 14 amino acids. Germline V gene sequence: CDR1 SQVTM, CDR2 ANQGSEA. The CDR3 DNA follows: TGCAGCGCGGGACTAGCGGATAACACCGGGGAGCTGTTTTTT. It translates to CSAGLADNTGELFF.

This clone appeared a single time. The chain employs TRBV16 and TRBJ1-3; possible D gene TRBD1, 6 bases. V lost 1 base and J 0 bases, leaving 10 bases between the germline ends. The V gene's germline CDR1 is KGHSY and CDR2 FQNENV. The CDR3 totals 16 residues. The CDR3 nucleotides are TGTGCCAGCAGCCAATGGTTGGGGGCCTCTGGAAACACCATATATTTT. Amino acid sequence: CASSQWLGASGNTIYF.

V is TRBV27 and J is TRBJ1-6; 11 positions agree with TRBD1. The CDR3 is 15 amino acids. After removal of 8 bases from V and 10 bases from J, the junction contained 10 bases not matched to a gene. The germline gives CDR1 MNHEY, CDR2 SMNVEV (reference sequence). Written as DNA, the CDR3 is TGTGCCAGCTGCCAGGGACAGGGGGGTTCCTCACCCCTCCACTTT. Its protein product is CASCQGQGGSSPLHF.

The chain carries TRBV19 and TRBJ2-3; D possibly corresponds to TRBD1 (6 bases). Trimming left V 3 bases short and J 7 bases short, with 14 bases between. Looked up from germline, CDR1 is LNHDA and CDR2 is SQIVND (reference sequence). This CDR3 has 14 amino acids. CDR3 residues: CASSIQGRGYTQYF. The CDR3 bases are TGTGCCAGTAGTATTCAGGGCAGGGGATATACGCAGTATTTT.

The chain is built from TRBV6-1 and TRBJ1-1, with D possibly matching TRBD1 (6 bases). The CDR3 totals 14 residues. Deletions cut 7 bases from V and 4 bases from J, with 16 bases between. Germline V gene data show CDR1 as MNHNS and CDR2 as SASEGT. The CDR3: CASNADSRFTEAFF. The CDR3 DNA follows: TGTGCCAGCAATGCGGACAGTCGGTTCACTGAAGCTTTCTTT.

The V and J genes are TRBV7-9 and TRBJ2-7, with no clear D. Germline V CDR1 and CDR2: SEHNR, FQNEAQ (reference sequence). V was shortened by 2 bases and J by 3 bases, with 2 bases between the two germline ends. The CDR3 totals 11 residues. The CDR3 loop reads CASSLSYEQYF. CDR3 coding DNA: TGTGCCAGCAGCTTAAGCTACGAGCAGTACTTC.

The gene calls are TRBV12-5 and TRBJ1-3, with no clear D. V was cut by 7 bases and J by 1 base, with 8 bases left in between. The CDR3 is 13 amino acids. Germline loops: CDR1 LGHNT, CDR2 FRNRAP. The CDR3 region is CASAQESGNTIYF. The CDR3 nucleotides are TGTGCTAGTGCCCAGGAGTCTGGAAACACCATATATTTT.

The V and J genes are TRBV6-5 and TRBJ2-1; TRBD1 might be the D (6 bases). V was pared by 5 bases and J by 6 bases, with 14 bases between. From germline, CDR1 is MNHEY and CDR2 SVGAGI. The CDR3 totals 14 residues. This CDR3 reads CASSPPGVFNEQFF. The DNA of the CDR3 is TGTGCCAGCAGTCCGCCAGGGGTTTTCAATGAGCAGTTCTTC.

The chain is built from TRBV19 and TRBJ2-1; TRBD2 matches 9 bases. The CDR3 sequence is 15 residues long. Germline lookup yields CDR1 LNHDA and CDR2 SQIVND (reference sequence). Trimming took 3 bases from V and 4 from J; bases not matched to a gene: 4. The CDR3 sequence: CASSMASGMYNEQFF. CDR3 sequence (DNA): TGTGCCAGTAGTATGGCTAGCGGGATGTACAATGAGCAGTTCTTC.

The chain combines TRBV7-2 with TRBJ1-2; 7 positions agree with TRBD1. Losses at the gene ends were 1 base for V and 1 base for J; bases not matched to a gene: 6. CDR1 is SGHTA, CDR2 FQGNSA, per germline. The CDR3 extends over 16 amino acids. Written as DNA, the CDR3 is TGTGCCAGCAGCTTAGTAGCAGGGGGTTATAACTATGGCTACACCTTC. Protein sequence: CASSLVAGGYNYGYTF.

The chain couples TRBV27 to TRBJ2-1, with D possibly matching TRBD1 (6 bases). Looked up from germline, CDR1 is MNHEY and CDR2 is SMNVEV (reference sequence). This CDR3 spans 14 amino acids. Deletions cut 3 bases from V and 4 bases from J, with 10 bases between. The DNA for the CDR3 is TGTGCCAGCAGTTTTGGACAGCTTTACAATGAGCAGTTCTTC. Its protein product is CASSFGQLYNEQFF.

The chain carries TRBV7-3 and TRBJ1-1; 9 positions agree with TRBD1. Germline V gene data show CDR1 as SGHTA and CDR2 as FQGTGA. The CDR3 consists of 14 residues. V lost 3 bases and J lost 5; bases outside the gene matches: 4. The CDR3: CASSLTGGGTEAFF. The CDR3 DNA reads as TGTGCCAGCAGCTTGACAGGGGGAGGGACTGAAGCTTTCTTT.

V and J are TRBV19 and TRBJ2-5, with 7 nucleotides matching TRBD2. The CDR3 has 15 amino acids. The germline CDR1 and CDR2 sequences are LNHDA and SQIVND (reference sequence). Germline trimming cut 8 bases from V and 4 bases from J; bases unmatched to any gene: 13. Here the CDR3 DNA reads TGTGCCAGTGGGCGAGCGGGGCTGGTGGGAGAGACCCAGTACTTC. Protein product: CASGRAGLVGETQYF. The full variable domain, with the rest looked up from reference TRBV19 and TRBJ2-5, is DGGITQSPKYLFRKEGQNVTLSCEQNLNHDAMYWYRQDPGQGLRLIYYSQIVNDFQKGDIAEGYSVSREKKESFPLTVTSAQKNPTAFYLCASGRAGLVGETQYFGPGTRLLVL.

The count of this clone is one. This chain uses TRBV5-1 with TRBJ1-2, with TRBD1 matching over 9 bases. V lost 2 bases to trimming and J lost 2 bases; unmatched junction nucleotides: 7. The CDR3 runs to 16 residues. CDR1 and CDR2 from the germline V gene are SGHRS and YFSETQ. CDR3 DNA: TGCGCCAGCAGCTTCCTAACCGGGACAGGGAACTATGGCTACACCTTC. Residues: CASSFLTGTGNYGYTF.

The V and J genes are TRBV11-2 and TRBJ2-2; D not certain. CDR1 and CDR2 (germline): SGHAT, FQNNGV. Trimming pared 7 bases from V and 5 bases from J, leaving 8 bases between. The CDR3 is made up of 12 amino acids. CDR3: CASTPATGELFF. The CDR3 DNA follows: TGTGCCAGCACCCCGGCAACCGGGGAGCTGTTTTTT.

This clone was observed a handful of times. This chain joins TRBV19 and TRBJ2-6, with TRBD2 matching 8 bases. V dropped 3 bases and J dropped 0; count of bases not matched to a gene: 13. The CDR3 runs 20 residues. The V gene's germline CDR1 is LNHDA and CDR2 SQIVND (reference sequence). The CDR3 nucleotides read TGTGCCAGTAGTATGCCTCGGGGGGGTGTGATAAGCTCTGGGGCCAACGTCCTGACTTTC. The encoded protein is CASSMPRGGVISSGANVLTF.

The CDR3 bases are TGTGCCAGCAGTGAACGCGGGGGCACCGGGGAGCTGTTTTTT. This encodes CASSERGGTGELFF. The chain uses TRBV25-1 and TRBJ2-2; the match to TRBD2 covers 7 bases. Losses at the gene ends were 2 bases for V and 4 bases for J; bases not matched to a gene: 1. Germline CDR1 MGHDK, CDR2 SYGVNS. This CDR3 has 14 residues.

The J gene is TRBJ2-7, the V gene TRBV12-5; 7 nucleotides line up with TRBD2. Germline assignment: CDR1 LGHNT and CDR2 FRNRAP. Unmatched junction bases numbered 10, after V lost 1 base and J lost 1 base. The CDR3 covers 17 residues. CDR3 DNA sequence: TGTGCTAGTGGTTTGGCCGCAGTGGGAGGGGAGTCCTACGAGCAGTACTTC. As protein: CASGLAAVGGESYEQYF.

This rearrangement joins TRBV11-3 to TRBJ2-3; D perhaps matches TRBD2 (5 bases). Germline CDR1 and CDR2: SGHNT and YENEEA. Trimming removed 0 bases at V and 4 bases at J, with 14 bases between. The CDR3 sequence is 16 residues long. The CDR3: CASSLDRREGSDTQYF. The DNA for the CDR3 is TGTGCCAGCAGCTTAGATCGACGGGAAGGATCAGATACGCAGTATTTT.

V is TRBV18 and J is TRBJ2-2; no definite D call. V lost 5 bases and J lost 4, with 17 bases in between. The length of the CDR3 is 16 residues. The germline gives CDR1 KGHSH, CDR2 LQKENI. Here the CDR3 DNA reads TGTGCCAGCTCATCCCAGCCTGCCGATAGCACCGGGGAGCTGTTTTTT. Translation: CASSSQPADSTGELFF. Looking up the rest from reference TRBV18 and TRBJ2-2 gives the full variable domain: NAGVMQNPRHLVRRRGQEARLRCSPMKGHSHVYWYRQLPEEGLKFMVYLQKENIIDESGMPKERFSAEFPKEGPSILRIQQVVRGDSAAYFCASSSQPADSTGELFFGEGSRLTVL.

This clone was recorded once. This chain links TRBV5-1 with TRBJ2-7; 13 positions agree with TRBD2. Per the germline V gene, CDR1 is SGHRS and CDR2 is YFSETQ. The CDR3 runs to 15 residues. The junction had 7 bases not matched to a gene; V was cut back by 3 bases and J by 7 bases. The CDR3 protein is CASSYGLAGEEEQYF. DNA of the CDR3: TGCGCCAGCAGCTACGGACTAGCGGGAGAAGAGGAGCAGTACTTC.

The chain carries TRBV4-1 and TRBJ2-7; 10 bases are shared with TRBD1. CDR3 length equals 18 residues. Trimming cost V 1 base and J 6 bases; bases outside gene matches: 15. CDR1 and CDR2 from the germline V gene are MGHRA and YSYEKL. CDR3 in amino acids: CASSQVVLIRDRGTEQYF. DNA for the CDR3: TGCGCCAGCAGCCAAGTAGTATTGATTAGGGACAGGGGAACCGAGCAGTACTTC.

The chain links TRBV19 to TRBJ2-3; TRBD2 agrees at 9 bases. Per the germline V gene, CDR1 is LNHDA and CDR2 is SQIVND (reference sequence). CDR3 length: 14 residues. Losses at the gene ends were 8 bases for V and 6 bases for J; bases not matched to a gene: 9. CDR3 sequence reads: CASGGGLASDTQYF. The CDR3 coding sequence is TGTGCCAGTGGCGGCGGACTAGCGTCCGATACGCAGTATTTT. The variable domain in full, with the rest retrieved from reference TRBV19 and TRBJ2-3, is DGGITQSPKYLFRKEGQNVTLSCEQNLNHDAMYWYRQDPGQGLRLIYYSQIVNDFQKGDIAEGYSVSREKKESFPLTVTSAQKNPTAFYLCASGGGLASDTQYFGPGTRLTVL.

This clone was found a few times. The chain joins TRBV6-1 to TRBJ2-7; possibly TRBD2 for D (5 bases). This CDR3 comprises 11 residues. Germline-derived CDR1 and CDR2 are MNHNS and SASEGT. V was trimmed by 6 bases and J by 7 bases, leaving 10 bases between them. This CDR3 reads CASSEGEEQYF. The CDR3 DNA reads TGTGCCAGCAGCGAGGGTGAGGAGCAGTACTTC.

V gene TRBV2 combines with J gene TRBJ1-5; D is unclear. Germline V CDR1 and CDR2: SNHLY, FYNNEI. V gave up 11 bases and J gave up 2 bases, with 10 bases separating them. The CDR3 is 12 residues long. CDR3 DNA sequence: TGTGCCGCGAGGACCGGCAATCAGCCCCAGCATTTT. This sequence encodes CAARTGNQPQHF.

The gene calls are TRBV27 and TRBJ2-7; possibly TRBD1 for D (6 bases). The germline V and J ends were trimmed by 2 bases and 4 bases, with 15 bases remaining between them. Germline V CDR1 and CDR2: MNHEY, SMNVEV (reference sequence). The CDR3 is 15 amino acids. CDR3 in DNA: TGTGCCAGCAGTTTACTAGGTAGCAGGGGTTACGAGCAGTACTTC. It specifies CASSLLGSRGYEQYF.

This sequence joins TRBV27 and TRBJ1-5; TRBD1 agrees at 7 bases. V was pared by 6 bases and J by 6 bases, with 8 bases of the junction left unmatched. Germline-derived CDR1 and CDR2 are MNHEY and SMNVEV (reference sequence). This CDR3 is built from 14 residues. The DNA of the CDR3 is TGTGCCAGCAGAACAGGGGTGCGTGGTCAGCCCCAGCATTTT. Translating it yields CASRTGVRGQPQHF.

The chain joins TRBV7-9 to TRBJ1-4; maybe TRBD1 (5 bases). The CDR3 is made up of 15 amino acids. V shed 4 bases and J shed 7 bases, with 16 bases lying between them. Germline CDR1 SEHNR, CDR2 FQNEAQ (reference sequence). As DNA, the CDR3 is TGTGCCAGCAGCTCCCCTGGGACCGGGCGTGAAAAACTGTTTTTT. Translated, it gives CASSSPGTGREKLFF.

This rearrangement joins TRBV28 to TRBJ1-4; 8 bases match TRBD1. Losses at the gene ends were 5 bases for V and 7 bases for J; bases not matched to a gene: 6. This CDR3 has 14 amino acids. CDR1 MDHEN and CDR2 SYDVKM come from the germline V gene. CDR3 nucleotide sequence: TGTGCCAGCAGTCCGACAGGGGTTGTTGAAAAACTGTTTTTT. Translated: CASSPTGVVEKLFF.

The chain links TRBV2 to TRBJ2-1; D gene uncertain. This CDR3 contains 14 residues. V lost 8 bases, J lost 7 bases, and 18 bases lay in between. The germline gives CDR1 SNHLY, CDR2 FYNNEI. CDR3: CASAAGSSINEQFF. The CDR3, as DNA: TGTGCCAGCGCGGCAGGCTCATCGATAAATGAGCAGTTCTTC.